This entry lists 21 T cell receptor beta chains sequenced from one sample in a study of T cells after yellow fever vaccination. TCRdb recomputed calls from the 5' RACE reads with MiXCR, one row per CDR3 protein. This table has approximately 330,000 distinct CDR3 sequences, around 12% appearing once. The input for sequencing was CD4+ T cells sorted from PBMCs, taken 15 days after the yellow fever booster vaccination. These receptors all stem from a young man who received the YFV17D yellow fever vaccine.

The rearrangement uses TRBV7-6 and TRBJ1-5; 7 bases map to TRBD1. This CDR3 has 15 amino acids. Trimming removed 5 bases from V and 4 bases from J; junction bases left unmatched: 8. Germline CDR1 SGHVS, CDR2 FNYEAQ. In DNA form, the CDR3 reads TGTGCCAGCAGCCGCTCGACAGGGTTGAATCAGCCCCAGCATTTT. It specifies CASSRSTGLNQPQHF.

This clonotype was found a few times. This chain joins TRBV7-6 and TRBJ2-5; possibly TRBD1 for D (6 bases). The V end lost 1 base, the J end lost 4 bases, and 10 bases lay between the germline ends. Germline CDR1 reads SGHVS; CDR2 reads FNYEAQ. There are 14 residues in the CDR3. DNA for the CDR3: TGTGCCAGCAGCTTAGAGGCAGGGGCAGAGACCCAGTACTTC. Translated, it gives CASSLEAGAETQYF.

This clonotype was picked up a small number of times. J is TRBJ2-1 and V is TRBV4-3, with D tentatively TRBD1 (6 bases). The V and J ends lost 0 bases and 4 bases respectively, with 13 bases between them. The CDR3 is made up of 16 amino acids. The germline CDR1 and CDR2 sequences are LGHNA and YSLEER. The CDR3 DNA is TGCGCCAGCAGCCAAGAAGGGCCCGACAGGTACAATGAGCAGTTCTTC. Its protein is CASSQEGPDRYNEQFF.

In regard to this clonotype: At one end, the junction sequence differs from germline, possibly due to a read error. CDR3 in amino acids: CASSPSPGSGNTIYF. The CDR3 coding sequence is TGTGCTAGCAGCCCCTCCCCGGGGTCTGGAAACACCATATATTTT. The chain uses TRBV7-7 and TRBJ1-3, with D hard to call. The CDR3 runs 15 residues. Germline CDR1 is SSHAT and CDR2 is FNYEAQ (reference sequence). Complete variable domain (other parts from reference TRBV7-7 and TRBJ1-3): GAGVSQSPRYKVTKRGQDVTLRCDPISSHATLYWYQQALGQGPEFLTYFNYEAQPDKSGLPSDRFSAERPEGSISTLTIQRTEQRDSAMYRCASSPSPGSGNTIYFGEGSWLTVV.

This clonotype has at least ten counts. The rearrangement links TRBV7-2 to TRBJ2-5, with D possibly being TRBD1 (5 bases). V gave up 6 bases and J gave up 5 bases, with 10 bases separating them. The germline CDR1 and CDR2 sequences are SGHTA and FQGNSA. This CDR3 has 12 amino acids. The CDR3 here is CASSSGWETQYF. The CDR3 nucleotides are TGTGCCAGCAGTTCAGGGTGGGAGACCCAGTACTTC.

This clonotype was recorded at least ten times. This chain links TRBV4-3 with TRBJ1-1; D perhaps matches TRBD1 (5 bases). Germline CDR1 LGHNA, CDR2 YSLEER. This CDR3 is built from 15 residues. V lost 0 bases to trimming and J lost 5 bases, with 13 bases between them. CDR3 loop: CASSQESPGRTEAFF. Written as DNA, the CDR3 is TGCGCCAGCAGCCAAGAGTCCCCAGGGAGAACTGAAGCTTTCTTT.

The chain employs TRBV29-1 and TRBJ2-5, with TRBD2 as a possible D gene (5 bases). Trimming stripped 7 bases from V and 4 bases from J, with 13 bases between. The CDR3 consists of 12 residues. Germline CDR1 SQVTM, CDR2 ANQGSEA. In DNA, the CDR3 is TGCAGCGGAGGTCGGGGTCCAGAGACCCAGTACTTC. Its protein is CSGGRGPETQYF.

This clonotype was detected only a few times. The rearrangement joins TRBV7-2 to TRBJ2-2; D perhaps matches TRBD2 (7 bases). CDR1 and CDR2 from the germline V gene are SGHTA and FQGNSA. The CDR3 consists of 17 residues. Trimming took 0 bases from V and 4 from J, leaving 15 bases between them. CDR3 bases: TGTGCCAGCAGCTTAGCGCTCGGGGGGCCGGGCACCGGGGAGCTGTTTTTT. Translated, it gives CASSLALGGPGTGELFF.

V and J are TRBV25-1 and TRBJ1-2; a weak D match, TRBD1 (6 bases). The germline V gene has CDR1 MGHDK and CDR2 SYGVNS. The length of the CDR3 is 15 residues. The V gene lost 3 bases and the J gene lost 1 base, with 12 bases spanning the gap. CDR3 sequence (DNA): TGTGCCAGCAGTGACTCGACAGGAATTAACTATGGCTACACCTTC. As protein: CASSDSTGINYGYTF.

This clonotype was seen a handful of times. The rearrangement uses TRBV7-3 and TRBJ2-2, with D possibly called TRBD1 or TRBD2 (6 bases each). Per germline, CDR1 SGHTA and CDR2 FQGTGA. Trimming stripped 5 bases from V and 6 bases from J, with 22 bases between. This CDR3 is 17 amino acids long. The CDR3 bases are TGTGCCAGCAGCCCCCAGGGGACTGTACTATCACCCGGGGAGCTGTTTTTT. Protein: CASSPQGTVLSPGELFF.

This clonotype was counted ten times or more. This CDR3 is CASSLYWGYEQYF. CDR3 nucleotides: TGTGCCAGCAGCTTATACTGGGGGTACGAGCAGTACTTC. The J gene is TRBJ2-7, the V gene TRBV7-6; D may match TRBD1 or TRBD2 (5 bases each). The CDR3 covers 13 residues. Germline lookup yields CDR1 SGHVS and CDR2 FNYEAQ. V lost 2 bases, J lost 4 bases, and 9 bases lay in between.

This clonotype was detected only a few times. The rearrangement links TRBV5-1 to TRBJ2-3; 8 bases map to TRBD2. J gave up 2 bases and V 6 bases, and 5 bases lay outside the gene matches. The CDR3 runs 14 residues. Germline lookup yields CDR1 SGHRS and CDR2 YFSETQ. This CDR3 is CASTAGGPTDTQYF. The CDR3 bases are TGCGCCAGCACCGCGGGGGGCCCCACAGATACGCAGTATTTT. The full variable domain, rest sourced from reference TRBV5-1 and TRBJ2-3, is KAGVTQTPRYLIKTRGQQVTLSCSPISGHRSVSWYQQTPGQGLQFLFEYFSETQRNKGNFPGRFSGRQFSNSRSEMNVSTLELGDSALYLCASTAGGPTDTQYFGPGTRLTVL.

The CDR3 is CASSLQATGGLETQYF. CDR3 nucleotide sequence: TGCGCCAGCAGCTTGCAGGCGACAGGGGGCCTGGAGACCCAGTACTTC. V and J are TRBV5-1 and TRBJ2-5; 10 bases align to TRBD1. Germline CDR1 reads SGHRS; CDR2 reads YFSETQ. Trimming took 1 base from V and 5 from J; bases not matched to a gene: 8. This CDR3 spans 16 amino acids. The full variable domain, completed using reference TRBV5-1 and TRBJ2-5, is KAGVTQTPRYLIKTRGQQVTLSCSPISGHRSVSWYQQTPGQGLQFLFEYFSETQRNKGNFPGRFSGRQFSNSRSEMNVSTLELGDSALYLCASSLQATGGLETQYFGPGTRLLVL.

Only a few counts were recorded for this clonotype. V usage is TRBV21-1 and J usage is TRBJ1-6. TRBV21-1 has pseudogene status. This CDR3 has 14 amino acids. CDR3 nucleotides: TGTGCCAGCAGCAGGAAAGGACCTAATTCACCCCTCCACTTT. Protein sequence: CASSRKGPNSPLHF.

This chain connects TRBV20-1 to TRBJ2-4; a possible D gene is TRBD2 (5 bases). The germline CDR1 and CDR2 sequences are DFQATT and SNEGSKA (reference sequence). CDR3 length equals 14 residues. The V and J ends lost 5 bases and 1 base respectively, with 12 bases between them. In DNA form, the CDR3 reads TGCAGTGCTTTCCGGACGGGGGCCAAAAACATTCAGTACTTC. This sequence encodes CSAFRTGAKNIQYF.

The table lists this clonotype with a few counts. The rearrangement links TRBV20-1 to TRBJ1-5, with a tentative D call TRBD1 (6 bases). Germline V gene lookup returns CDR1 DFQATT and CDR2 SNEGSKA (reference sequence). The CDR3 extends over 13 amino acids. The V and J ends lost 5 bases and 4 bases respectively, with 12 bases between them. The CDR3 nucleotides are TGCAGTGCTGTGGACAGTAATAATCAGCCCCAGCATTTT. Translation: CSAVDSNNQPQHF.

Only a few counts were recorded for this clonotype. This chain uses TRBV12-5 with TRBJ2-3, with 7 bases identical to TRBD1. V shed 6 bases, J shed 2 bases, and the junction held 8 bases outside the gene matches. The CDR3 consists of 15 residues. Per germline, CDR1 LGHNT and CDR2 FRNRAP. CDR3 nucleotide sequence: TGTGCTAGTGGGAGGGGGCAGCTAAACACAGATACGCAGTATTTT. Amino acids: CASGRGQLNTDTQYF.

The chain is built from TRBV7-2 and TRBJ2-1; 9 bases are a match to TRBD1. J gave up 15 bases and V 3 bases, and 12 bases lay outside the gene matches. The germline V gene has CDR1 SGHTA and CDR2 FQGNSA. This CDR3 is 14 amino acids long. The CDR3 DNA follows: TGTGCCAGCAGCTTGAGGAAAGGGGGACAGGGTGGGTTCTTC. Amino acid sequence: CASSLRKGGQGGFF.

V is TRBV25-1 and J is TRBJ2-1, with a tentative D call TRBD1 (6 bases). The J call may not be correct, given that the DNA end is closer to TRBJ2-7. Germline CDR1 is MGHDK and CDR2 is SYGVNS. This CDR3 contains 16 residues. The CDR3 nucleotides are TGTGCCAGCAGCCACCAGTGGGGGCGATGGGACAATGAGCAGTACTTC. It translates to CASSHQWGRWDNEQYF.

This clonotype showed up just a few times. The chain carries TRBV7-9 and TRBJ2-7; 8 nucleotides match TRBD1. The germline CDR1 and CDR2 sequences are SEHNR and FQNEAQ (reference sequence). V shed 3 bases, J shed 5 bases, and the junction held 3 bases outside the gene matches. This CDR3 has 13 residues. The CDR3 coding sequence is TGTGCCAGCAGCTTGGACAGGGTTAACGAGCAGTACGTC. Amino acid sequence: CASSLDRVNEQYV.

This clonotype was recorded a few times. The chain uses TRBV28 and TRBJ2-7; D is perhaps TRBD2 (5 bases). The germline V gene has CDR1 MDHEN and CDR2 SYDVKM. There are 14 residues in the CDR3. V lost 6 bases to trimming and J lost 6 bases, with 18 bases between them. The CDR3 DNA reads TGTGCCAGCAGAACCGGGAACAGCGGCCCCGAGCAGTACGTC. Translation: CASRTGNSGPEQYV.